The source of this T cell receptor beta chain is a study of cytomegalovirus exposure and HLA in healthy donors. Findings and caveats of the study: Later analysis showed TCR association rates varying by HLA locus, highest for DRB1 and lowest for HLA-C. Beyond CMV serostatus, there was no information to go on about immune exposure. Confirmation in vitro established that a few CMV-associated chains were specific for CMV antigens.

It was with 60 Vbeta and 13 Jbeta primers that the PCR ran. Method: immunoSEQ multiplex PCR; TCRdb's copy keeps in-frame clones and lacks some. The sample holds around 150,000 clones, 79% seen once. As concerns this clone: Its antigen is unknown.

The CDR3 covers 13 residues. Trimming left V 5 bases short and J 3 bases short, with 10 bases between. The germline V gene encodes CDR1 SGHTA and CDR2 FQGNSA. This donor's record omits CMV serostatus. The sequence came from a human donor in good health. Sequenced sample: PBMCs. This chain joins TRBV7-2 and TRBJ1-1, with no clear D. The DNA for the CDR3 is TGTGCCAGCAGCCCACGGTTGGACACTGAAGCTTTCTTT. This encodes CASSPRLDTEAFF.